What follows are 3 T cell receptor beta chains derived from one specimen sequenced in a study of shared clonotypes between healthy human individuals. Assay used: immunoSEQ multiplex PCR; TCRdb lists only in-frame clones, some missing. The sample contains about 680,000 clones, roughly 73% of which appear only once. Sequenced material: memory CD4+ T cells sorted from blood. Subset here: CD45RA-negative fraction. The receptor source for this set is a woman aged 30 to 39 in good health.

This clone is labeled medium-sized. The CDR3 region has the DNA TGTGCCAGCAGGGGGGACAGAAGCACCGGGGAGCTGTTTTTT. Its protein product is CASRGDRSTGELFF. The rearrangement uses TRBV27 and TRBJ2-2, with 7 bases fitting TRBD1. J was trimmed by 4 bases and V by 6 bases; bases with no gene match: 5. Germline V gene sequence: CDR1 MNHEY, CDR2 SMNVEV (reference sequence). This CDR3 has 14 residues.

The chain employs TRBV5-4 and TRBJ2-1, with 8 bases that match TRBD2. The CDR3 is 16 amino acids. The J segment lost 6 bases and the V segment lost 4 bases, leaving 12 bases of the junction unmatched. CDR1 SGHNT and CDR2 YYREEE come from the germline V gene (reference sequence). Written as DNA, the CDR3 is TGTGCCAGCAGCGGGGGACTAGGTGGTGTCACCAATGAGCAGTTCTTC. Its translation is CASSGGLGGVTNEQFF.

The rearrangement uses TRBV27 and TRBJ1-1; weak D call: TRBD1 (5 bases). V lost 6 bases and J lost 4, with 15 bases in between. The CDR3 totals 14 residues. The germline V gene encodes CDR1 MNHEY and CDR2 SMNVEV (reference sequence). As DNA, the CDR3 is TGTGCCAGCAGCCCGGGGGGTTCGGGCACTGAAGCTTTCTTT. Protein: CASSPGGSGTEAFF.